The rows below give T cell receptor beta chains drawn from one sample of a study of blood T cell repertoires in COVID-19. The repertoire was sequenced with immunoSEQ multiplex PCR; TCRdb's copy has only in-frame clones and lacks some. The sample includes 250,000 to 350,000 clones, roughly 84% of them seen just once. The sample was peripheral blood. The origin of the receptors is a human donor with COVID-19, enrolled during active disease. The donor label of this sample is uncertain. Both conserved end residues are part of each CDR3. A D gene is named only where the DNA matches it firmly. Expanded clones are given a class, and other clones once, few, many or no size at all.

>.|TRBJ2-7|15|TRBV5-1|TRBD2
CASSLGGTTFEEQYF
TGCGCCAGCAGCTTGGGTGGGACTACGTTTGAAGAGCAGTACTTC
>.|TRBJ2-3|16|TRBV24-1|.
CATSDLGERGTDTQYF
TGTGCCACCAGTGATTTGGGGGAGAGAGGGACAGATACGCAGTATTTT
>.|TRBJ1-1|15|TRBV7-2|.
CASSPLRGAQAEAFF
TGTGCCAGCAGCCCACTACGGGGTGCTCAAGCTGAAGCTTTCTTT
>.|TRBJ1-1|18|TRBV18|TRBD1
CASSPPLPDRAINTEAFF
TGTGCCAGCTCACCACCGCTCCCCGACAGGGCGATTAACACTGAAGCTTTCTTT
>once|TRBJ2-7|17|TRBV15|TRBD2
CATSRDSGLAGIYEQYF
TGTGCCACCAGCAGAGATTCGGGATTAGCGGGAATCTACGAGCAGTACTTC
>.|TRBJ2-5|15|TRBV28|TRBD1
CASSMGQGAQETQYF
TGTGCCAGCAGTATGGGACAGGGGGCACAAGAGACCCAGTACTTC
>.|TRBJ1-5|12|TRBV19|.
CASGGSNQPQHF
TGTGCCAGTGGAGGTAGCAATCAGCCCCAGCATTTT
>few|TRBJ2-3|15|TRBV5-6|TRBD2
CASSSPGLATDTQYF
TGTGCCAGCAGTTCACCGGGACTAGCGACAGATACGCAGTATTTT
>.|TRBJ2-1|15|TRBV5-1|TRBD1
CASTTNGDRQNEQFF
TGCGCCAGCACCACAAACGGGGACAGGCAGAATGAGCAGTTCTTC
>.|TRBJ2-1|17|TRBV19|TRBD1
CASSIGTGALGYNEQFF
TGTGCCAGTAGTATAGGGACAGGCGCTTTGGGCTACAATGAGCAGTTCTTC
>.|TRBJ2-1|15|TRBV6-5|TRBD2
CASRLLAGSYNEQFF
TGTGCCAGCAGGCTACTAGCGGGTTCCTACAATGAGCAGTTCTTC
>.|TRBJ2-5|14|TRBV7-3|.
CASSLEGGKETQYF
TGTGCCAGCAGCTTAGAGGGGGGGAAAGAGACCCAGTACTTC
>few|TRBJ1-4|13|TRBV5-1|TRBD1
CASSLASRDSPVF
TGCGCCAGCAGCTTGGCCTCGCGGGACAGTCCCGTTTTT
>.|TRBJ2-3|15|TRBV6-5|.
CASSSPRTSTDTQYF
TGTGCCAGCAGTTCTCCAAGGACTAGCACAGATACGCAGTATTTT
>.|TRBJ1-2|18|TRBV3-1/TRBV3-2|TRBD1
CASSQGRGGRTGGFGYTF
TGTGCCAGCAGCCAAGGGCGGGGTGGCCGGACAGGGGGCTTTGGCTACACCTTC
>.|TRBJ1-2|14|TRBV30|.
CAWSVTGLDSGYTF
TGTGCCTGGAGTGTGACAGGCCTGGACTCTGGCTACACCTTC
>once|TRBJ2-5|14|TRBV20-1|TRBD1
CSASFRQGGETQYF
TGCAGTGCTAGTTTCAGACAGGGGGGAGAGACCCAGTACTTC
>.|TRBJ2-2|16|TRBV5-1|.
CASSLGGLGNTGELFF
TGCGCCAGCAGCTTGGGGGGACTTGGGAACACCGGGGAGCTGTTTTTT
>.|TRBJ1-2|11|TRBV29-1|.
CSVVSGGAATF
TGCAGCGTTGTCTCGGGGGGGGCGGCCACCTTC
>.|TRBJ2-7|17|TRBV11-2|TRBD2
CASSLDFAGGISYEQYF
TGTGCCAGCAGCTTAGATTTTGCGGGAGGGATCTCCTACGAGCAGTACTTC
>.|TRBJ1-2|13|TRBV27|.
CASSPSTKVGYTF
TGTGCCAGCAGCCCATCAACTAAAGTAGGCTACACCTTC
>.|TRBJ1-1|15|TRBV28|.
CASSLGARMNTEAFF
TGTGCCAGCAGTTTGGGGGCGAGGATGAACACTGAAGCTTTCTTT
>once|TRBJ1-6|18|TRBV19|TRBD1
CASSTDRGQSSYNSPLHF
TGTGCCAGTAGTACCGACAGGGGGCAAAGCTCCTATAATTCACCCCTCCACTTT
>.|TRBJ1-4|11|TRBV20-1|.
CSGRADEKLFF
TGCAGTGGGAGGGCGGATGAAAAACTGTTTTTT
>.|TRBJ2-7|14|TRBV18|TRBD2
CASSPIAGSYEQYF
TGTGCCAGCTCACCAATAGCGGGCTCCTACGAGCAGTACTTC
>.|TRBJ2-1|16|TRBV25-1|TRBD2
CASSAPQAGTYNEQFF
TGTGCCAGCAGTGCCCCCCAAGCGGGAACCTACAATGAGCAGTTCTTC
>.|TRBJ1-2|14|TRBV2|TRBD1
CASREGQSHYGYTF
TGTGCCAGCAGGGAGGGACAGTCACACTATGGCTACACCTTC
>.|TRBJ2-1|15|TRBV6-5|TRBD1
CASRPTGGVHNEQFF
TGTGCCAGCAGACCGACAGGGGGGGTTCACAATGAGCAGTTCTTC
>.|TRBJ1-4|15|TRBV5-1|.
CASSSTPSTNEKLFF
TGCGCCAGCAGCTCAACACCCTCAACTAATGAAAAACTGTTTTTT
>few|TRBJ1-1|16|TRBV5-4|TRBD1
CASSLDRGIDGTEAFF
TGTGCCAGCAGCTTAGACAGGGGGATAGACGGCACTGAAGCTTTCTTT
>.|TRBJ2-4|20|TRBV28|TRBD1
CASSFHFGTSQGLAKNIQYF
TGTGCCAGCAGTTTTCACTTTGGAACATCACAGGGGTTAGCCAAAAACATTCAGTACTTC
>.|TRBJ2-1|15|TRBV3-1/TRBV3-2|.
CASSPWARGYNEQFF
TGTGCCAGCAGCCCTTGGGCCCGGGGCTACAATGAGCAGTTCTTC
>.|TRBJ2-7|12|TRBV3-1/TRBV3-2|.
CASSQTGNEQYF
TGTGCCAGCAGCCAAACGGGGAACGAGCAGTACTTC
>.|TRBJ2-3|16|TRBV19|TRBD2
CASSIGTSGSTDTQYF
TGTGCCAGTAGTATAGGAACTAGCGGGAGTACAGATACGCAGTATTTT
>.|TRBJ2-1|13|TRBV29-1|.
CSAGSLSYNEQFF
TGCAGCGCCGGGAGCCTCTCCTACAATGAGCAGTTCTTC
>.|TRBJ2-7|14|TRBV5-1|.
CASSPLGEAYEQYF
TGCGCCAGCAGCCCCTTAGGGGAGGCCTACGAGCAGTACTTC
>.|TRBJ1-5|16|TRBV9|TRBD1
CASSLGQGGYNQPQHF
TGTGCCAGCAGCCTTGGACAGGGGGGATACAATCAGCCCCAGCATTTT
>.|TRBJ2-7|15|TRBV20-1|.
CSASLPQGHSYEQYF
TGCAGTGCTAGTCTTCCCCAGGGCCACTCCTACGAGCAGTACTTC
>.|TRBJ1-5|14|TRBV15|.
CATSRDLGGQPQHF
TGTGCCACCAGCAGAGATCTGGGAGGACAGCCCCAGCATTTT
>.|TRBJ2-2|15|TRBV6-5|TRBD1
CASSPGTADTGELFF
TGTGCCAGCAGTCCCGGGACAGCTGACACCGGGGAGCTGTTTTTT
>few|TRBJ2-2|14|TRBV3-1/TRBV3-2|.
CASSRGGDTGELFF
TGTGCCAGCAGCCGTGGGGGCGACACCGGGGAGCTGTTTTTT
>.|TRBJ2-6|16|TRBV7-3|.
CASSLTSGAGANVLTF
TGTGCCAGCAGCTTAACGTCCGGGGCTGGGGCCAACGTCCTGACTTTC
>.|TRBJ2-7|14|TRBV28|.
CASRNAGLAYEQYF
TGTGCCAGCAGGAATGCAGGGTTAGCCTACGAGCAGTACTTC
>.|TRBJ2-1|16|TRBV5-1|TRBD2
CASSPGAGVRNNEQFF
TGCGCCAGCAGTCCGGGAGCGGGAGTCCGTAACAATGAGCAGTTCTTC
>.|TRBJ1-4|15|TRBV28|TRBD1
CASTAPGQGNEKLFF
TGTGCCAGCACCGCTCCGGGACAGGGAAATGAAAAACTGTTTTTT
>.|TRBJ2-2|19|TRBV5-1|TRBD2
CASSTSPLTSGSRTGELFF
TGCGCCAGCAGCACATCCCCACTCACTAGCGGGAGTCGGACCGGGGAGCTGTTTTTT
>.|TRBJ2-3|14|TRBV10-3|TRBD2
CASGLAGGSDTQYF
TGTGCCAGCGGACTAGCGGGAGGGTCGGATACGCAGTATTTT